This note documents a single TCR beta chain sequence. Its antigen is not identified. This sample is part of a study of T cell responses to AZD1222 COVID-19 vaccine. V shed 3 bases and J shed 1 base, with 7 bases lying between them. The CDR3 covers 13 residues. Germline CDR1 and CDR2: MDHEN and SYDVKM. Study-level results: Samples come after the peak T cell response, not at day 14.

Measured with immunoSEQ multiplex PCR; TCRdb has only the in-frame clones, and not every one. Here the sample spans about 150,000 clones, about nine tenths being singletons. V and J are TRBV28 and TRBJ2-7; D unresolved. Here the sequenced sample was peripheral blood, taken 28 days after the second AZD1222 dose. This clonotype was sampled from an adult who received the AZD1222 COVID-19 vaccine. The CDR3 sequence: CASSLAASYEQYF. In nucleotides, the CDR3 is TGTGCCAGCAGTTTGGCAGCTTCCTACGAGCAGTACTTC.